This T cell receptor beta chain originates from a study of T cell responses to AZD1222 COVID-19 vaccine. Germline values: CDR1 SGHDT, CDR2 YYEEEE. Trimming took 3 bases from V and 6 from J; bases not matched to a gene: 8. The CDR3 loop spans 15 amino acids. This clone was seen more than once but under ten times. Its specificity is unknown. Overall study results and limits: Donors skewed white British and female; clonal diversity was possibly underestimated. Sampled repertoires all dated from after the peak T cell response.

Investigators merged groups given second doses at roughly 4 or roughly 12 weeks. Repertoires were generated with immunoSEQ multiplex PCR, while TCRdb's copy carries only in-frame clones and drops some. The sample yields more than 90,000 clones, about 86% seen once. The sequence came from an adult who received the AZD1222 COVID-19 vaccine. The V and J genes are TRBV5-6 and TRBJ2-2; 7 bases agree with TRBD1. The sequences come from peripheral blood, collected 28 days after the second AZD1222 dose. CDR3: CASSSERQGAGELFF. The DNA for the CDR3 is TGTGCCAGCAGCTCGGAGAGACAGGGTGCCGGGGAGCTGTTTTTT.